The 5 T cell receptor beta chains listed next were all sequenced from one sample in a study of tumor and adjacent non-tumor tissue in lung cancer. No cell sorting was done before RNA was extracted from the tissue. Distant lung tissue was collected more than 3 cm away from the tumor edge. A modified ARM-PCR protocol with three rounds of nested PCR amplified TCRbeta. TCRdb ran MiXCR on the multiplex PCR reads and lists one entry per CDR3 protein. Of 65,000 to 75,000 distinct CDR3 sequences detected, about 77% appear once; the ten largest clones hold around 45%. What was sequenced was distant non-tumor lung tissue. All receptors come from a man in his 60s with non-small cell lung cancer.

For this clonotype: Its ends do not fully match the called genes, so a read error is possible. The V gene is TRBV14, the J gene TRBJ2-1; 8 bases are a match to TRBD2. This CDR3 comprises 15 residues. Germline V gene data show CDR1 as SGHDN and CDR2 as FVKESK. CDR3 residues: CASSHTNGRADEQFF. In DNA form, the CDR3 reads TGTGCCAGCAGCCATACTAACGGGAGGGCCGATGAGCAGTTCTTT.

Remarks on this clonotype: The CDR3 does not end in the conserved phenylalanine or tryptophan, so this is likely a read error. This chain links TRBV6-5 with TRBJ1-6; D uncertain. This CDR3 region has 12 residues. CDR1 is MNHEY, CDR2 SVGAGI, per germline. V lost 8 bases, J lost 10 bases, and 12 bases lay in between. The CDR3 reads CASRSEYSPLHL. The CDR3 DNA reads as TGTGCCAGCCGTTCAGAGTACTCACCCCTCCACCTT.

This clonotype was seen ten or more times. This chain joins TRBV2 and TRBJ2-1; D remains unclear. From germline, CDR1 is SNHLY and CDR2 FYNNEI. Trimming removed 5 bases from V and 4 bases from J, with 12 bases in between. CDR3 size: 14 residues. The chain's CDR3 is CASSPSGSYNEQFF. CDR3 DNA: TGTGCCAGCAGTCCCTCCGGGTCTTACAATGAGCAGTTCTTC.

This rearrangement joins TRBV6-6 to TRBJ2-7, with 7 positions matching TRBD2. The length of the CDR3 is 14 residues. Trimming removed 7 bases from V and 6 bases from J; junction bases left unmatched: 12. Germline assignment: CDR1 MNHNY and CDR2 SVGAGI (reference sequence). The CDR3 reads CASTVSLGEGEQYF. The CDR3 DNA sequence: TGTGCCAGCACCGTTTCCCTTGGGGAGGGCGAGCAGTACTTC.

This clonotype was seen at least ten times. The chain recombines TRBV29-1 with TRBJ2-1; 12 nucleotides line up with TRBD2. The CDR3 extends over 13 amino acids. With V trimmed by 4 bases and J by 9 bases, 4 bases remained unmatched. The germline CDR1 and CDR2 sequences are SQVTM and ANQGSEA. CDR3: CSVGLAGVGEQFF. The CDR3 DNA is TGCAGCGTTGGACTAGCGGGAGTGGGTGAGCAGTTCTTC.